What follows are 27 T cell receptor beta chains derived from one specimen sequenced in a study of multiple sclerosis patients with progressive multifocal leukoencephalopathy. Profiling relied on immunoSEQ multiplex PCR, and the TCRdb table lists in-frame clones only, not all of them. The sample carries fewer than 40,000 clones, more than 75% recorded once. Time point of the sample: time of PML onset. Source: PBMCs, taken from a patient treated with natalizumab. Receptor source: a human donor with progressive multifocal leukoencephalopathy.

This clone was counted a few times. The V and J genes are TRBV5-8 and TRBJ1-1, with D maybe TRBD1 (6 bases). In germline, CDR1 is SGHTS, CDR2 YDEGEE. The ends were cut back, 4 bases at V and 1 base at J, with 11 bases in the middle. The CDR3 contains 14 residues. Here the CDR3 DNA reads TGTGCCAGCAGCGACAAGGGGGGGAACACTGAAGCTTTCTTT. It encodes CASSDKGGNTEAFF.

The CDR3 spells CASSPRLVYEQFF. The CDR3 DNA is TGTGCCAGCAGCCCCAGACTAGTCTATGAGCAGTTCTTC. The rearrangement uses TRBV7-2 and TRBJ2-1; TRBD2 is a possible D gene (6 bases). Between the trimmed V and J ends, which lost 5 bases and 8 bases, there was a span of 13 bases. Germline V gives CDR1 SGHTA, CDR2 FQGNSA. This CDR3 spans 13 amino acids.

The chain employs TRBV19 and TRBJ2-5; 10 positions match TRBD1. CDR1 LNHDA and CDR2 SQIVND come from the germline V gene (reference sequence). Unmatched junction bases numbered 8, after V lost 3 bases and J lost 7 bases. The CDR3 is 15 amino acids. The CDR3 here is CASSIGGQGVGTQYF. The DNA of the CDR3 is TGTGCCAGTAGTATCGGCGGACAGGGGGTTGGGACCCAGTACTTC.

The V gene is TRBV7-6, the J gene TRBJ2-1, with TRBD2 identical over 7 bases. With V trimmed by 5 bases and J by 0 bases, 10 bases remained unmatched. In germline, CDR1 is SGHVS, CDR2 FNYEAQ. The CDR3 is 17 residues long. CDR3 region: CASSPRPTSVSYNEQFF. The CDR3 bases are TGTGCCAGCAGCCCCAGACCAACTAGCGTCTCCTACAATGAGCAGTTCTTC. Combining the CDR3 with reference TRBV7-6 and TRBJ2-1 gives the whole variable domain GAGVSQSPRYKVTKRGQDVALRCDPISGHVSLYWYRQALGQGPEFLTYFNYEAQQDKSGLPNDRFSAERPEGSISTLTIQRTEQRDSAMYRCASSPRPTSVSYNEQFFGPGTRLTVL.

The chain couples TRBV27 to TRBJ1-4, with a possible D match to TRBD1 (6 bases). The CDR3 totals 15 residues. Germline assignment: CDR1 MNHEY and CDR2 SMNVEV (reference sequence). Trimming cost V 6 bases and J 3 bases, with 14 bases left between them. The CDR3 is CASRSRTESNEKLFF. The CDR3 DNA reads as TGTGCCAGCAGGTCCCGGACAGAATCTAATGAAAAACTGTTTTTT.

The chain carries TRBV6-5 and TRBJ1-1, with D perhaps TRBD1 (5 bases). Per the germline V gene, CDR1 is MNHEY and CDR2 is SVGAGI. The CDR3 loop spans 12 amino acids. V gave up 2 bases and J gave up 11 bases, with 12 bases separating them. The CDR3 coding sequence is TGTGCCAGCAGTTACACGAAGGGGCTGGCTTTCTTT. It is translated as CASSYTKGLAFF.

The chain employs TRBV6-5 and TRBJ2-7; TRBD1 or TRBD2 may be the D gene (5 bases each). Germline CDR1 MNHEY, CDR2 SVGAGI. The CDR3 covers 15 residues. V lost 8 bases to trimming and J lost 6 bases, with 23 bases between them. CDR3 DNA sequence: TGTGCCAGCCGAAGGGGACCGGGCGCCCTCTCCGAGCAGTACTTC. Its protein product is CASRRGPGALSEQYF.

This rearrangement joins TRBV2 to TRBJ1-2; the D is unclear. Germline V gene lookup returns CDR1 SNHLY and CDR2 FYNNEI. The CDR3 length is 13 residues. Deletions cut 3 bases from V and 4 bases from J, with 9 bases between. DNA for the CDR3: TGTGCCAGCAGTGAGAGGCGTCTCTATGGCTACACCTTC. Residues: CASSERRLYGYTF.

V gene TRBV5-1 combines with J gene TRBJ1-2; possibly TRBD1 for D (6 bases). Trimming removed 4 bases at V and 4 bases at J, with 14 bases between. CDR3 length: 14 amino acids. Germline V lookup: CDR1 SGHRS, CDR2 YFSETQ. CDR3 nucleotides: TGCGCCAGCAGCACAAGGACAGCCAGCTATGGCTACACCTTC. Its protein product is CASSTRTASYGYTF.

V gene TRBV27 combines with J gene TRBJ2-3; TRBD2 aligns across 14 bases. The germline V gene encodes CDR1 MNHEY and CDR2 SMNVEV (reference sequence). The CDR3 is made up of 19 amino acids. Trimming at V came to 3 bases and at J to 3 bases, leaving 11 bases not matched to a gene. In DNA form, the CDR3 reads TGTGCCAGCAGTTTGTCCGGACTAGCGGGAGGAGGAAATACAGATACGCAGTATTTT. This codes for CASSLSGLAGGGNTDTQYF.

V gene TRBV5-1 combines with J gene TRBJ2-7; D unclear. V was clipped by 2 bases and J by 1 base, with 10 bases between them. CDR3 size: 14 residues. The V gene's germline CDR1 is SGHRS and CDR2 YFSETQ. As DNA, the CDR3 is TGCGCCAGCAGCTTAAGGGAATCTTCCTACGAGCAGTACTTC. It codes for CASSLRESSYEQYF.

This chain links TRBV6-5 with TRBJ2-4; 8 bases fit TRBD2. The V segment lost 4 bases and the J segment 8 bases; nucleotides outside the gene matches: 7. The germline V gene has CDR1 MNHEY and CDR2 SVGAGI. This CDR3 spans 14 amino acids. CDR3 sequence reads: CASSSGGTPHIQYF. CDR3 sequence (DNA): TGTGCCAGCAGTTCGGGGGGGACACCGCACATTCAGTACTTC.

The CDR3 region has the DNA TGTGCCAGCAGCCTCGCCGGTAACAGGGGCGATGAGCAGTTCTTC. It specifies CASSLAGNRGDEQFF. The gene calls are TRBV5-8 and TRBJ2-1; TRBD1 matches at 7 bases. This CDR3 has 15 amino acids. J gave up 8 bases and V 4 bases, and 12 bases lay outside the gene matches. The germline V gene has CDR1 SGHTS and CDR2 YDEGEE.

This rearrangement joins TRBV2 to TRBJ2-5; perhaps D is TRBD1 or TRBD2 (5 bases each). Germline lookup yields CDR1 SNHLY and CDR2 FYNNEI. Trimming shortened V by 6 bases and J by 0 bases, and 11 bases separated the two germline ends. The CDR3 extends over 14 amino acids. The CDR3 loop is CASSPGRYQETQYF. Written as DNA, the CDR3 is TGTGCCAGCAGCCCGGGACGGTACCAAGAGACCCAGTACTTC.

The V call is TRBV9, the J call TRBJ1-6, with D maybe TRBD1 (5 bases). CDR3 size: 14 residues. Trimming shortened V by 1 base and J by 9 bases, and 11 bases separated the two germline ends. Germline V gene sequence: CDR1 SGDLS, CDR2 YYNGEE. The CDR3 is CASSVTGAGSPLHF. CDR3 bases: TGTGCCAGCAGCGTAACAGGAGCGGGTTCACCCCTCCACTTT.

This clone showed up just a few times. J is TRBJ1-1 and V is TRBV4-3; D not resolved. This CDR3 is 16 amino acids long. Per germline, CDR1 LGHNA and CDR2 YSLEER. Trimming left V 0 bases short and J 9 bases short, with 20 bases between. The CDR3 region has the DNA TGCGCCAGCAGCCAAGATCTCGGGTACGAACAGCTTAAAGCTTTCTTT. Amino acids: CASSQDLGYEQLKAFF.

The rearrangement joins TRBV7-2 to TRBJ1-1; D remains unclear. In germline, CDR1 is SGHTA, CDR2 FQGNSA. The CDR3 length is 14 residues. V lost 0 bases and J 11 bases, leaving 16 bases between the germline ends. CDR3 region: CASSLAGHPNGAFF. CDR3 nucleotide sequence: TGTGCCAGCAGCTTAGCAGGGCACCCCAATGGGGCTTTCTTT.

The V gene is TRBV6-5, the J gene TRBJ2-2, with D uncertain. V lost 2 bases, J lost 5 bases, and 3 bases lay in between. Per germline, CDR1 MNHEY and CDR2 SVGAGI. The CDR3 consists of 12 residues. The CDR3 loop reads CASSYQTGELFF. The CDR3 region has the DNA TGTGCCAGCAGTTACCAGACCGGGGAGCTGTTTTTT.

The chain uses TRBV2 and TRBJ1-1; D perhaps matches TRBD1 (5 bases). The CDR3 is 15 amino acids. Germline-derived CDR1 and CDR2 are SNHLY and FYNNEI. Trimming left V 4 bases short and J 5 bases short, with 17 bases between. The CDR3 bases are TGTGCCAGCAGTGTAACGGGTGGTGGGACTACTGAAGCTTTCTTT. Its protein is CASSVTGGGTTEAFF.

This sequence joins TRBV28 and TRBJ2-1; TRBD2 might be the D (5 bases). This CDR3 region has 12 residues. From germline, CDR1 is MDHEN and CDR2 SYDVKM. V dropped 4 bases and J dropped 7 bases, with 8 bases sitting between them. DNA of the CDR3: TGTGCCAGCAGTTATCGGGGTAATGAGCAGTTCTTC. Protein sequence: CASSYRGNEQFF.

V gene TRBV7-2 combines with J gene TRBJ1-1, with D maybe TRBD1 (5 bases). Trimming took 1 base from V and 1 from J, leaving 10 bases between them. Per the germline V gene, CDR1 is SGHTA and CDR2 is FQGNSA. The CDR3 consists of 15 residues. The CDR3 DNA follows: TGTGCCAGCAGCTTAGTCACAGGCCGGAACACTGAAGCTTTCTTT. This gives the protein CASSLVTGRNTEAFF.

The rearrangement joins TRBV4-3 to TRBJ1-1; 8 bases match TRBD1. The V and J ends lost 3 bases and 5 bases, in that order; junction bases with no gene match: 11. The CDR3 covers 16 residues. Germline V gene data show CDR1 as LGHNA and CDR2 as YSLEER. CDR3 bases: TGCGCCAGCAGCCAGTCCAGGGGGCGAGGAGGGACTGAAGCTTTCTTT. Protein product: CASSQSRGRGGTEAFF.

The chain is built from TRBV19 and TRBJ1-4; perhaps TRBD1 as D (6 bases). The CDR3 runs to 16 residues. Germline V gives CDR1 LNHDA, CDR2 SQIVND (reference sequence). Trimming stripped 1 base from V and 6 bases from J, with 15 bases between. CDR3 loop: CASSIGNLAGDEKLFF. For the CDR3, the DNA is TGTGCCAGTAGTATAGGGAATTTGGCAGGGGATGAAAAACTGTTTTTT.

The CDR3 loop reads CASSETQNNEQFF. Written as DNA, the CDR3 is TGTGCCAGCAGTGAGACCCAGAACAATGAGCAGTTCTTC. The genes are TRBV6-4 and TRBJ2-1; D is undetermined. The CDR3 extends over 13 amino acids. Germline V gene data show CDR1 as MRHNA and CDR2 as SNTAGT. The ends were cut back, 3 bases at V and 5 bases at J, with 8 bases in the middle.

This sequence joins TRBV7-9 and TRBJ2-1; D call uncertain. The CDR3 sequence is 16 residues long. Germline V gene data show CDR1 as SEHNR and CDR2 as FQNEAQ (reference sequence). V was shortened by 0 bases and J by 4 bases, with 13 bases between the two germline ends. CDR3: CASSLAAGEEYNEQFF. Here the CDR3 DNA reads TGTGCCAGCAGCTTAGCGGCAGGAGAGGAGTACAATGAGCAGTTCTTC.

The chain links TRBV11-2 to TRBJ2-2; 9 bases align to TRBD2. The junction had 15 bases not matched to a gene; V was cut back by 5 bases and J by 5 bases. The CDR3 sequence is 18 residues long. Germline-derived CDR1 and CDR2 are SGHAT and FQNNGV. Written as DNA, the CDR3 is TGTGCCAGCAGCCCCCTCCCCCCGCGACTAGCGGTTACCGGGGAGCTGTTTTTT. It is translated as CASSPLPPRLAVTGELFF.

This clone was seen a handful of times. The chain joins TRBV2 to TRBJ1-5, with a weak D call TRBD1 (5 bases). This CDR3 comprises 13 residues. The germline CDR1 and CDR2 sequences are SNHLY and FYNNEI. V was cut by 7 bases and J by 2 bases, with 9 bases left in between. The CDR3 nucleotides read TGTGCCAGCACGTTGGGGGGCAATCAGCCCCAGCATTTT. Protein product: CASTLGGNQPQHF.